This TCR beta chain was obtained from a study of T cells in Graves' hyperthyroidism and ophthalmopathy. The overall study: Upon initial diagnosis and before any treatment, peripheral blood was collected.

Patients with uncontrolled infections, other autoimmune diseases, pregnancy or lactation were excluded. Findings of the study overall: Using 13 V-J features, a model discriminated ophthalmopathy from stable hyperthyroidism.

The TCR beta CDR3 regions underwent amplification using RNA transcripts as the source. The HTBI primer set drove a first-round RT-PCR of the TCR CDR3. TCRdb passed the multiplex PCR reads through MiXCR, listing each CDR3 protein once. The sample gives about 570,000 distinct CDR3 sequences, 12% to 15% of which show up once; more than 11% is in the top ten. J lost 2 bases, V lost 2 bases, and 9 bases had no gene match. This CDR3 comprises 17 residues. Germline V gene sequence: CDR1 SGHDT, CDR2 YYEEEE. This clonotype occurred a few times. The antigen is undetermined. Sequenced input: blood. The TCR was taken from a middle-aged woman with Graves' hyperthyroidism. This chain uses TRBV5-6 with TRBJ1-1, with TRBD1 matching over 10 bases. The CDR3 protein is CASSLFTGTGDNTEAFF. CDR3 coding DNA: TGTGCCAGCAGCTTATTCACCGGGACAGGGGATAACACTGAAGCTTTCTTT. Complete variable domain (other parts from reference TRBV5-6 and TRBJ1-1): DAGVTQSPTHLIKTRGQQVTLRCSPKSGHDTVSWYQQALGQGPQFIFQYYEEEERQRGNFPDRFSGHQFPNYSSELNVNALLLGDSALYLCASSLFTGTGDNTEAFFGQGTRLTVV.